This passage covers 15 T cell receptor beta chains from one sample sequenced in a study of T cells in Graves' hyperthyroidism and ophthalmopathy. RNA transcripts yielded amplified TCR beta CDR3 regions. TCR CDR3 underwent first-round RT-PCR with the HTBI primer set. From the multiplex PCR reads, TCRdb called clonotypes with MiXCR, one entry per CDR3 protein. This table has fewer than 650,000 distinct CDR3 sequences, about 14% appearing once. Specimen: blood. Receptor source: a woman aged 18-29 years with Graves' ophthalmopathy.

The genes are TRBV24-1 and TRBJ2-1; 7 bases map to TRBD2. Germline CDR1 KGHDR, CDR2 SFDVKD. J was trimmed by 7 bases and V by 7 bases; bases with no gene match: 6. The length of the CDR3 is 13 residues. Here the CDR3 reads CATRAGVWNEQFF. In DNA form, the CDR3 reads TGTGCCACCAGGGCGGGAGTATGGAATGAGCAGTTCTTC.

As regards this clonotype: This could be a read error, since a much larger clone is one nucleotide away. This CDR3 fails to terminate in the conserved phenylalanine or tryptophan, so it likely reflects a read error. The CDR3 reads CAWRVLNTEAFS. In DNA form, the CDR3 reads TGTGCCTGGAGAGTTCTTAACACTGAAGCTTTCTCT. This rearrangement joins TRBV30 to TRBJ1-1; no clear D gene. Trimming cost V 3 bases and J 2 bases, with 7 bases left between them. CDR1 GTSNPN and CDR2 SVGIG come from the germline V gene (reference sequence). This CDR3 has 12 amino acids.

This clonotype was counted at least ten times. The V and J genes are TRBV6-1 and TRBJ2-3, with TRBD2 identical over 11 bases. CDR1 is MNHNS and CDR2 is SASEGT in the germline V gene. The CDR3 runs 15 residues. The V and J ends lost 10 bases and 4 bases, in that order; junction bases with no gene match: 10. The chain's CDR3 is CATGLAGVGADTQYF. The CDR3 DNA is TGTGCCACCGGACTAGCGGGCGTCGGGGCAGATACGCAGTATTTT.

In this sample, this clonotype turned up many times. The chain couples TRBV28 to TRBJ2-7, with 7 bases identical to TRBD1. The V gene's germline CDR1 is MDHEN and CDR2 SYDVKM. Trimming removed 5 bases from V and 5 bases from J; junction bases left unmatched: 12. This CDR3 has 15 residues. In DNA, the CDR3 is TGTGCCAGCAGTCCGACAGGGTACGGGCTGGACGAGCAGTACTTC. This translates into CASSPTGYGLDEQYF.

This clonotype has just a few counts. V gene TRBV30 combines with J gene TRBJ1-6; unclear D gene. Between the trimmed V and J ends, which lost 2 bases and 3 bases, there was a span of 17 bases. The V gene's germline CDR1 is GTSNPN and CDR2 SVGIG (reference sequence). The CDR3 is 17 amino acids. This CDR3 reads CAWSWPRFPNYNSPLHF. The CDR3 coding sequence is TGTGCCTGGAGTTGGCCTCGTTTTCCCAACTATAATTCACCCCTCCACTTT.

This clonotype showed up many times. The rearrangement uses TRBV12-3 or TRBV12-4 and TRBJ2-7, with TRBD1 as a possible D gene (6 bases). The CDR3 length is 14 residues. V lost 6 bases to trimming and J lost 0 bases, with 12 bases between them. CDR3 in amino acids: CASRGQTVSYEQYF. In DNA form, the CDR3 reads TGTGCCAGCAGAGGACAGACCGTCTCCTACGAGCAGTACTTC.

This clonotype showed up just a few times. The V call is TRBV28, the J call TRBJ1-6, with 10 bases matching TRBD1. The CDR3 has 14 amino acids. CDR1 MDHEN and CDR2 SYDVKM come from the germline V gene. J was trimmed by 14 bases and V by 6 bases; bases with no gene match: 10. The CDR3 region is CASSGQGVNWALHF. The CDR3 nucleotides are TGTGCCAGCAGCGGACAGGGGGTTAATTGGGCCCTCCACTTT. Combining the CDR3 with reference TRBV28 and TRBJ1-6 gives the whole variable domain DVKVTQSSRYLVKRTGEKVFLECVQDMDHENMFWYRQDPGLGLRLIYFSYDVKMKEKGDIPEGYSVSREKKERFSLILESASTNQTSMYLCASSGQGVNWALHFGNGTRLTVT.

This clonotype was picked up many times. V usage is TRBV7-2 and J usage is TRBJ2-1, with 9 positions matching TRBD1. This CDR3 has 15 residues. Germline loops: CDR1 SGHTA, CDR2 FQGNSA. V shed 3 bases and J 4 bases; nucleotides not matched to a gene: 4. The CDR3 bases are TGTGCCAGCAGCTTTCGGACAGGGGTATACAATGAGCAGTTCTTC. Translating gives CASSFRTGVYNEQFF.

The V call is TRBV7-3, the J call TRBJ1-2; 10 bases agree with TRBD1. Germline lookup yields CDR1 SGHTA and CDR2 FQGTGA. J was trimmed by 8 bases and V by 6 bases; bases with no gene match: 12. This CDR3 has 15 residues. CDR3 DNA sequence: TGTGCCAGCAGTCCCGGGACAGGGGATTGGGGGGGCTACACCTTC. Protein: CASSPGTGDWGGYTF.

This clonotype was seen repeatedly, ten times or more. V gene TRBV7-9 combines with J gene TRBJ2-1; possibly TRBD1 for D (5 bases). The germline V and J ends were trimmed by 5 bases and 0 bases, with 17 bases remaining between them. The CDR3 has 17 amino acids. Germline-derived CDR1 and CDR2 are SEHNR and FQNEAQ (reference sequence). DNA for the CDR3: TGTGCCAGCAGCCAAAAGACAGCCTGGAGCTCCTACAATGAGCAGTTCTTC. It codes for CASSQKTAWSSYNEQFF.

This clonotype turned up a few times. The rearrangement joins TRBV14 to TRBJ2-7; possible D gene TRBD2, 5 bases. CDR1 is SGHDN and CDR2 is FVKESK in the germline V gene. The ends were cut back, 0 bases at V and 2 bases at J, with 11 bases in the middle. This CDR3 has 15 amino acids. CDR3 amino acids: CASSQDLGVAYEQYF. The CDR3 DNA is TGTGCCAGCAGCCAAGATCTCGGGGTTGCCTACGAGCAGTACTTC.

This clonotype was detected many times. The CDR3 DNA reads TGTGCCAGCAGTTACTCACGGAGCGGGAATAGGAACACCGGGGAGCTGTTTTTT. Amino acid sequence: CASSYSRSGNRNTGELFF. V gene TRBV6-2 or TRBV6-3 combines with J gene TRBJ2-2; 7 nucleotides align to TRBD2. In germline, CDR1 is MNHEY, CDR2 SVGEGT. The CDR3 consists of 18 residues. V shed 0 bases, J shed 1 base, and the junction held 8 bases outside the gene matches.

This clonotype has ten or more counts. The CDR3 sequence is CASTSRWTGYQETQYF. CDR3 DNA: TGTGCCAGCACCTCACGATGGACAGGGTACCAAGAGACCCAGTACTTC. This chain links TRBV6-2 or TRBV6-3 with TRBJ2-5; 8 bases are a match to TRBD1. V was pared by 7 bases and J by 0 bases, with 10 bases of the junction left unmatched. Looked up from germline, CDR1 is MNHEY and CDR2 is SVGEGT. The CDR3 contains 16 residues.

This clonotype was observed many times. The chain carries TRBV24-1 and TRBJ2-7; 10 bases fit TRBD1. The V gene's germline CDR1 is KGHDR and CDR2 SFDVKD. Trimming took 5 bases from V and 5 from J; bases not matched to a gene: 5. The CDR3 totals 14 residues. The CDR3 loop reads CATSGGTGAHEQYF. The CDR3 region has the DNA TGTGCCACCAGTGGAGGGACAGGGGCCCACGAGCAGTACTTC.

This clonotype was picked up many times. The rearrangement joins TRBV11-2 to TRBJ1-4; D is ambiguous. There are 16 residues in the CDR3. V lost 2 bases to trimming and J lost 4 bases, with 14 bases between them. Germline V CDR1 and CDR2: SGHAT, FQNNGV. CDR3 sequence (DNA): TGTGCCAGCAGCTTAATCCGGACGGGAATTAATGAAAAACTGTTTTTT. Its translation is CASSLIRTGINEKLFF.